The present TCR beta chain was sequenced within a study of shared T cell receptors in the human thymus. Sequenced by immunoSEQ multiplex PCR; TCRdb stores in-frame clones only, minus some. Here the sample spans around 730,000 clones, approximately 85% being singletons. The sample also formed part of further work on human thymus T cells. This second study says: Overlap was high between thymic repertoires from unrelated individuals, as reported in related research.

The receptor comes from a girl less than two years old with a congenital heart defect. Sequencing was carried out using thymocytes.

The CDR3 spells CASSARNEQFF. For the CDR3, the DNA is TGTGCCAGCAGTGCCCGGAATGAGCAGTTCTTC. The chain uses TRBV25-1 and TRBJ2-1; no firm D call. CDR3 length equals 11 residues. Germline V gene lookup returns CDR1 MGHDK and CDR2 SYGVNS. V was trimmed by 4 bases and J by 7 bases, leaving 5 bases between them.